The 10 T cell receptor beta chains given below trace back to one sample, sequenced in a study of blood T cell repertoires in COVID-19. Sequencing was performed with immunoSEQ multiplex PCR; in TCRdb, only in-frame clones are kept and a portion is missing. The data contain more than 150,000 clones, 75% to 90% of them singletons. The sequenced material came from peripheral blood. Receptors were obtained from a man between 35 and 55 years old with acute or convalescent COVID-19.

The chain combines TRBV6-6 with TRBJ1-1; 8 bases are a match to TRBD1. The CDR3 has 13 residues. V shed 10 bases, J shed 0 bases, and the junction held 4 bases outside the gene matches. Germline V CDR1 and CDR2: MNHNY, SVGAGI (reference sequence). The CDR3 sequence: CATVGQVNTEAFF. The CDR3 coding sequence is TGTGCCACCGTGGGACAGGTGAACACTGAAGCTTTCTTT.

The J gene is TRBJ1-2, the V gene TRBV27, with a weak D call TRBD1 (6 bases). The CDR3 contains 13 residues. Germline V gene sequence: CDR1 MNHEY, CDR2 SMNVEV (reference sequence). Trimming removed 4 bases at V and 8 bases at J, with 14 bases between. The CDR3: CASSSSGAFGYTF. CDR3 DNA sequence: TGTGCCAGCAGTTCATCAGGGGCATTCGGCTACACCTTC.

The genes are TRBV30 and TRBJ2-7, with 7 bases that match TRBD1. Per germline, CDR1 GTSNPN and CDR2 SVGIG (reference sequence). This CDR3 contains 13 residues. J lost 7 bases, V lost 0 bases, and 6 bases had no gene match. CDR3 amino acids: CAWSVQGGREQYF. In nucleotides, the CDR3 is TGTGCCTGGAGTGTACAAGGGGGCCGGGAGCAGTACTTC.

The CDR3 here is CASSITGGTYEQYF. CDR3 bases: TGTGCCAGTAGTATCACAGGGGGGACGTACGAGCAGTACTTC. The chain combines TRBV19 with TRBJ2-7; 8 bases are a match to TRBD1. With V trimmed by 3 bases and J by 4 bases, 5 bases remained unmatched. The CDR3 totals 14 residues. The V gene's germline CDR1 is LNHDA and CDR2 SQIVND (reference sequence).

This chain joins TRBV5-8 and TRBJ2-4; D is possibly TRBD2 (6 bases). Germline values: CDR1 SGHTS, CDR2 YDEGEE. The V end lost 1 base, the J end lost 7 bases, and 15 bases lay between the germline ends. The CDR3 totals 15 residues. This CDR3 is CASSLQPGEWNIQYF. CDR3 bases: TGTGCCAGCAGCTTGCAACCGGGAGAGTGGAACATTCAGTACTTC.

The J gene is TRBJ2-5, the V gene TRBV11-2; 7 bases match TRBD2. After removal of 2 bases from V and 2 bases from J, the junction contained 5 bases not matched to a gene. CDR3 length equals 15 residues. Germline CDR1 SGHAT, CDR2 FQNNGV. The CDR3 loop is CASSLFGGVQETQYF. CDR3 bases: TGTGCCAGCAGCTTATTTGGGGGGGTACAAGAGACCCAGTACTTC.

The gene calls are TRBV4-1 and TRBJ1-6, with D unclear. The germline V gene encodes CDR1 MGHRA and CDR2 YSYEKL. The ends were cut back, 0 bases at V and 8 bases at J, with 14 bases in the middle. The CDR3 spans 16 residues. The CDR3 DNA is TGCGCCAGCAGCCAAGAAGCTACGGTGAAATATTCACCCCTCCACTTT. As protein: CASSQEATVKYSPLHF.

The J gene is TRBJ1-3, the V gene TRBV24-1; unclear D gene. The CDR3 loop spans 15 amino acids. V was pared by 3 bases and J by 0 bases, with 8 bases between. Looked up from germline, CDR1 is KGHDR and CDR2 is SFDVKD. The DNA for the CDR3 is TGTGCCACCAGTGATAAGCGGGTCTCTGGAAACACCATATATTTT. Its protein is CATSDKRVSGNTIYF.

This clone was found once. This sequence joins TRBV6-4 and TRBJ2-3, with 12 bases lining up with TRBD2. Trimming took 5 bases from V and 4 from J; bases not matched to a gene: 7. The germline gives CDR1 MRHNA, CDR2 SNTAGT. CDR3 length: 16 amino acids. The chain's CDR3 is CASSSGLAGLADTQYF. The CDR3 DNA is TGTGCCAGCAGTTCCGGACTAGCGGGGTTGGCAGATACGCAGTATTTT.

This chain connects TRBV28 to TRBJ1-1; no clear D gene. Trimming pared 7 bases from V and 2 bases from J, leaving 14 bases between. This CDR3 comprises 14 residues. In germline, CDR1 is MDHEN, CDR2 SYDVKM. CDR3 residues: CASTQGGFNTEAFF. The CDR3 bases are TGTGCCAGCACCCAAGGAGGCTTTAACACTGAAGCTTTCTTT.